Listed below are T cell receptor beta chains from one sample, sequenced in a study of regulatory dendritic cells for organ transplantation. The data were produced by immunoSEQ multiplex PCR, yet TCRdb's version contains in-frame clones alone and is incomplete. The sample has tens of thousands of clones; roughly 84% are singletons. Sequencing input: naive CD8+ T cells from blood. The source is a human donor in good health. The CDR3 runs from the conserved cysteine through the conserved F or W. A D gene is named only where the DNA matches it firmly. The size of a clone is reported for some rows only, either as once, few or many, or as a class for expanded clones.

clone_size j_call v_call d_call cdr3_aa cdr3_nt
- TRBJ2-5 TRBV29-1 TRBD2 CSVERAGNQETQYF TGCAGCGTTGAACGAGCGGGGAACCAAGAGACCCAGTACTTC
- TRBJ1-4 TRBV14 - CASSQGQATNEKLFF TGTGCCAGCAGCCAAGGACAGGCAACTAATGAAAAACTGTTTTTT
- TRBJ2-1 TRBV7-8 - CASQAEILPNEQFF TGTGCCAGCCAGGCAGAAATCCTCCCCAATGAGCAGTTCTTC
- TRBJ2-2 TRBV9 TRBD2 CASSILAGAITGELFF TGTGCCAGCAGCATACTAGCGGGGGCCATCACCGGGGAGCTGTTTTTT
- TRBJ2-1 TRBV5-1 TRBD2 CASRGASGGPSYNEQFF TGCGCCAGCAGGGGTGCTAGCGGGGGGCCCTCCTACAATGAGCAGTTCTTC
- TRBJ1-1 TRBV27 - CASSLSAGVNTEAFF TGTGCCAGCAGTTTATCAGCGGGGGTGAACACTGAAGCTTTCTTT
- TRBJ2-6 TRBV9 TRBD1 CASRAGPGTGGSGANVLTF TGTGCCAGCAGAGCCGGTCCCGGGACAGGGGGCTCTGGGGCCAACGTCCTGACTTTC
- TRBJ2-1 TRBV27 - CASRVEGTTSYNEQFF TGTGCCAGCAGGGTCGAGGGAACAACCTCCTACAATGAGCAGTTCTTC
few TRBJ2-7 TRBV7-9 TRBD1 CASSLQGVYEQYF TGTGCCAGCAGCCTACAGGGGGTCTACGAGCAGTACTTC
- TRBJ1-3 TRBV9 - CASTGNSGNTIYF TGTGCCAGCACCGGGAACTCTGGAAACACCATATATTTT
- TRBJ2-2 TRBV5-1 - CASSLGSGELFF TGCGCCAGCAGCTTGGGGAGCGGGGAGCTGTTTTTT
- TRBJ2-2 TRBV30 - CASKPARLPFTGELFF TGTGCCTCGAAGCCTGCTAGGCTACCGTTTACCGGGGAGCTGTTTTTT
- TRBJ1-5 TRBV6-1 TRBD1 CATRQGSNQPQHF TGTGCCACCCGACAGGGTAGCAATCAGCCCCAGCATTTT
- TRBJ2-1 TRBV7-9 - CASSLVPRYNEQFF TGTGCCAGCAGCTTAGTGCCTAGGTACAATGAGCAGTTCTTC
few TRBJ1-1 TRBV9 - CASSGGQNTEAFF TGTGCCAGCAGCGGGGGACAGAACACTGAAGCTTTCTTT
- TRBJ2-7 TRBV19 TRBD1 CASSTGGPRQGTSEQYF TGTGCCAGTAGTACTGGAGGTCCGAGACAGGGTACGAGCGAGCAGTACTTC
- TRBJ1-1 TRBV4-1 - CASSQEGEGYNTEAFF TGCGCCAGCAGCCAAGAAGGGGAGGGGTACAACACTGAAGCTTTCTTT
- TRBJ2-1 TRBV27 TRBD1 CASSSGTGSFHEQFF TGTGCCAGCAGTTCCGGGACAGGGTCATTTCATGAGCAGTTCTTC
- TRBJ2-3 TRBV27 TRBD1 CASSLSSGHRGDTQYF TGTGCCAGCAGTTTATCGTCCGGACACAGGGGAGATACGCAGTATTTT
few TRBJ1-6 TRBV27 TRBD1 CATRDRGNSPLHF TGTGCCACCCGAGACAGGGGTAATTCACCCCTCCACTTT
- TRBJ2-5 TRBV10-3 - CAISESAETQYF TGTGCCATCAGTGAGTCTGCGGAGACCCAGTACTTC
- TRBJ2-7 TRBV28 - CASSSPGTTYEQYF TGTGCCAGCAGTTCCCCGGGGACAACCTACGAGCAGTACTTC
- TRBJ1-6 TRBV4-3 - CASSQDRYTGTNSPLHF TGCGCCAGCAGCCAGGACAGATATACAGGGACAAATTCACCCCTCCACTTT
- TRBJ2-5 TRBV4-1 - CASSQDPPPSLRETQYF TGCGCCAGCAGCCAAGATCCTCCCCCCTCCTTGCGGGAGACCCAGTACTTC
few TRBJ1-6 TRBV6-1 TRBD1 CASSATGNSPLHF TGTGCCAGCAGTGCGACAGGGAATTCACCCCTCCACTTT
- TRBJ2-1 TRBV5-1 TRBD2 CASSYRTSGGAYNEQFF TGCGCCAGCAGCTACAGGACTAGCGGGGGGGCCTACAATGAGCAGTTCTTC
once TRBJ2-2 TRBV9 - CASWEENTGELFF TGTGCCAGCTGGGAGGAAAACACCGGGGAGCTGTTTTTT